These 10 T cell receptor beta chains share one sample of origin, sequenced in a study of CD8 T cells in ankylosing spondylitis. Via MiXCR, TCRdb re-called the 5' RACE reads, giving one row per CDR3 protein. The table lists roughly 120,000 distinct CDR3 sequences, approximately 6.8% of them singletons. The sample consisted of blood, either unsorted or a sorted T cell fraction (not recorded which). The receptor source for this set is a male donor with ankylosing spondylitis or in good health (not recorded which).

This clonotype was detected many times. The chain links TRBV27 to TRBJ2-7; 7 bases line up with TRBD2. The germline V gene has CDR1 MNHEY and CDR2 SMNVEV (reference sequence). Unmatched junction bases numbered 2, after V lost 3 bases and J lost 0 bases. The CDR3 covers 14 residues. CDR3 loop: CASSLGGTSYEQYF. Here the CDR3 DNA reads TGTGCCAGCAGTTTGGGGGGGACCTCCTACGAGCAGTACTTC.

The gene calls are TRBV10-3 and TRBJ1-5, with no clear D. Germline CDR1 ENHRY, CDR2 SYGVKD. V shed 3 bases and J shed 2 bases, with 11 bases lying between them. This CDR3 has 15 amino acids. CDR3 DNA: TGTGCCATCAGTGATGGTGGTCAAGGCAATCAGCCCCAGCATTTT. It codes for CAISDGGQGNQPQHF.

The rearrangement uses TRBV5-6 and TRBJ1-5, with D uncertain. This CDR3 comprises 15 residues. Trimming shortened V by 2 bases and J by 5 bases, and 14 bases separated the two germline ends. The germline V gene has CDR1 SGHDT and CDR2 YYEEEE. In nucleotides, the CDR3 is TGTGCCAGCAGCTTTGGCCACGCATGGGATCAGCCCCAGCATTTT. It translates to CASSFGHAWDQPQHF.

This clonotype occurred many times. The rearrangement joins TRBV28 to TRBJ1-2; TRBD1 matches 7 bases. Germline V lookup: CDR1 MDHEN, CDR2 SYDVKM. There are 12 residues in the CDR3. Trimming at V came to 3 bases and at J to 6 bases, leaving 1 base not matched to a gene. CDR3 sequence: CASSFGTDGYTF. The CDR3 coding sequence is TGTGCCAGCAGTTTCGGGACAGATGGCTACACCTTC.

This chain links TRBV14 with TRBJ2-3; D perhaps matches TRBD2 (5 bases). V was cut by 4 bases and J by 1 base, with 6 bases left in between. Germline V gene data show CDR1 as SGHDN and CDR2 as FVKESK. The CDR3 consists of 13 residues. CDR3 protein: CASSRGRTDTQYF. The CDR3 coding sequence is TGTGCCAGCAGCCGAGGGCGCACAGATACGCAGTATTTT. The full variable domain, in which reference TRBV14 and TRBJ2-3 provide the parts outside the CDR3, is EAGVTQFPSHSVIEKGQTVTLRCDPISGHDNLYWYRRVMGKEIKFLLHFVKESKQDESGMPNNRFLAERTGGTYSTLKVQPAELEDSGVYFCASSRGRTDTQYFGPGTRLTVL.

The CDR3 loop is CSFLGQAAGGATDTQYF. The CDR3 DNA reads as TGCTCCTTTTTGGGTCAGGCGGCGGGCGGGGCCACAGATACGCAGTATTTT. The chain uses TRBV20-1 and TRBJ2-3; a possible D gene is TRBD2 (6 bases). CDR1 is DFQATT, CDR2 SNEGSKA, per germline (reference sequence). This CDR3 is 17 amino acids long.

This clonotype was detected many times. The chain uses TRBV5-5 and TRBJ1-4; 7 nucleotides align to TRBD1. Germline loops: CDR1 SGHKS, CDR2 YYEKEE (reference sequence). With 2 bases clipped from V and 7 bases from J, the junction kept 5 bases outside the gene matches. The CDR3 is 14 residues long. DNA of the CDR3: TGTGCCAGCAGCTTCAGGGGGAATGGTGAAAAACTGTTTTTT. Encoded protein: CASSFRGNGEKLFF.

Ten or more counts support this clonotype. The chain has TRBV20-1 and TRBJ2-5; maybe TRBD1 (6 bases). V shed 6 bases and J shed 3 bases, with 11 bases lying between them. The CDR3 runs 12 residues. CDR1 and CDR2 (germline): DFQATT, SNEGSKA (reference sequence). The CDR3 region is CSASGQEETQYF. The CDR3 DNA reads TGCAGTGCGTCGGGACAAGAAGAGACCCAGTACTTC.

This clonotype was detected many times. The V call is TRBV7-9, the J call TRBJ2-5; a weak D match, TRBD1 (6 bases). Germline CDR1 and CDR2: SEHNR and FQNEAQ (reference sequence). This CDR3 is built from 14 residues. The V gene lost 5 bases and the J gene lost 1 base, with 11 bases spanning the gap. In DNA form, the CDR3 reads TGTGCCAGCAGCACGCAGGGGAGCCAAGAGACCCAGTACTTC. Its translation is CASSTQGSQETQYF.

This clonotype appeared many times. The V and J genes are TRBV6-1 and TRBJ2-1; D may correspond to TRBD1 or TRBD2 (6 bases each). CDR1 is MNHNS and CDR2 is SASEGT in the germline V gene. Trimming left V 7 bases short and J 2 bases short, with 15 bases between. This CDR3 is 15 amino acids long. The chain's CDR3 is CASNQVRGPYNEQFF. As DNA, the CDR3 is TGTGCCAGCAACCAGGTCCGGGGGCCCTACAATGAGCAGTTCTTC.